This TCR beta chain derives from a study of blood T cell repertoires in COVID-19 (dated by TCRdb to the early 2020s). Turning to the overall study: Samples covering the acute and convalescent phases of COVID-19 were provided by collaborators in the United States, Italy and Spain. The prospective study material was composed of cDNA or gDNA derived from T cells, B-cell-depleted T cells, or PBMCs. The dataset comprised deeply sampled blood TCRbeta repertoires from subjects exposed to, actively infected with, or recovered from COVID-19. The repertoires were made available in a free public database intended to serve as a resource for research on the immune response to SARS-CoV-2. The samples were drawn from two sources: the first 160 participants of the ongoing ImmuneRACE study, and 950 to 1,500 subjects contributed by 6 global collaborators. A de-identified subject ID, COVID-19 status, age in years and sex were almost always included in the sample metadata. HLA class I and class II types, where available, came from metadata supplied by the sample provider rather than from assay-based typing. The paper's findings and limits, for the study overall: The amount of clinical and demographic metadata varied by source and participant and was provided uncurated.

In the prospective study, participants were 18 to 89 years old, resided in approximately 25 geographic areas of the United States, and were enrolled through a virtual design. Cohort assignment in the prospective study relied on participant-reported clinical history from a screening survey and a study questionnaire. Exposed participants were defined as having been in contact with someone with a PCR-confirmed or clinician-diagnosed COVID-19 case within 2 weeks of study entry. Mobile phlebotomists in the prospective study collected whole blood, serum and a nasopharyngeal or oropharyngeal swab from every participant. Prospective study participants could optionally give additional blood draws and questionnaires over a roughly 2-month period. Prospective study blood samples were shipped either frozen or at room temperature before DNA extraction. TCRbeta CDR3 regions were amplified from genomic DNA using the immunoSEQ Assay, a bias-controlled multiplex PCR. The authors processed their data as follows. Within the assay, amplification of reference gene primers was used to estimate how many nucleated cells each sample contained. To quantify the absolute abundance of each unique TCRbeta CDR3 rearrangement, sequence reads were collapsed and filtered. For each sample, productive Simpson clonality was calculated by taking the square root of Simpson's diversity index across productive rearrangements. TCRdb holds this immuneACCESS table with in-frame rearrangements only. Some clones are missing; in checked studies, unresolved V genes explain under half, and the rest has no known cause. D and trimming were read from the DNA, whereas the V and J calls and clone size are those reported in that table. The sample includes about 140,000 clones, with less than 85% observed a single time. Clones ranked in the top ten supply approximately 1.6% of the sample.

Via the germline V gene, CDR1 is SGHTS and CDR2 YDEGEE. V sheds 0 bases and J sheds 4 bases, leaving 7 bases between their ends. The CDR3, cysteine through phenylalanine, is 13 amino acids long. The DNA shown is the 39-base CDR3, in frame from base 1. A remark on this clone: Its specific antigen is unknown. The record has no base qualities; no much larger clone is one base away.

Material: PBMCs or T cells enriched from blood (not recorded which). Rearrangement joined TRBV5-8 to TRBJ2-5; possibly the D gene is TRBD1, per 5 matching bases. This TCR derives from a woman in her late teens or twenties who had been exposed to COVID-19. This receptor carries the CDR3 CASSLGRGETQYF. The bases read TGTGCCAGCAGCTTGGGAAGGGGAGAGACCCAGTACTTC. With the rest looked up from the reference TRBV5-8 and TRBJ2-5 genes rather than sequenced, the full variable domain is EAGVTQSPTHLIKTRGQQATLRCSPISGHTSVYWYQQALGLGLQFLLWYDEGEERNRGNFPPRFSGRQFPNYSSELNVNALELEDSALYLCASSLGRGETQYFGPGTRLLVL.